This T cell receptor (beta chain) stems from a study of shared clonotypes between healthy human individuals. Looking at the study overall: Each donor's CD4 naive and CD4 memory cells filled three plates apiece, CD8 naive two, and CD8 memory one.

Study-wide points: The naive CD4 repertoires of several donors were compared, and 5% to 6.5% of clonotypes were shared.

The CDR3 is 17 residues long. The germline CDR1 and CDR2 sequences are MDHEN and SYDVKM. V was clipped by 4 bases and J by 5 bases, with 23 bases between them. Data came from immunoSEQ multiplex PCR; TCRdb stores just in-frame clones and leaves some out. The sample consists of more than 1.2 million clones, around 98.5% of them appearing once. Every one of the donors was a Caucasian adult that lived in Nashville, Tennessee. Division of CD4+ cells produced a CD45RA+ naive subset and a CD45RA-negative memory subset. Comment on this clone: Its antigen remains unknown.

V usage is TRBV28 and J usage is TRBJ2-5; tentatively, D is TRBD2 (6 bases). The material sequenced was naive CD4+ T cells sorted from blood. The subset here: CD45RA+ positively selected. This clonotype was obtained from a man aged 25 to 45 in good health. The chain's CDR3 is CASSSHISPRRGETQYF. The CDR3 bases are TGTGCCAGCAGTTCCCACATATCCCCTCGACGGGGGGAGACCCAGTACTTC.